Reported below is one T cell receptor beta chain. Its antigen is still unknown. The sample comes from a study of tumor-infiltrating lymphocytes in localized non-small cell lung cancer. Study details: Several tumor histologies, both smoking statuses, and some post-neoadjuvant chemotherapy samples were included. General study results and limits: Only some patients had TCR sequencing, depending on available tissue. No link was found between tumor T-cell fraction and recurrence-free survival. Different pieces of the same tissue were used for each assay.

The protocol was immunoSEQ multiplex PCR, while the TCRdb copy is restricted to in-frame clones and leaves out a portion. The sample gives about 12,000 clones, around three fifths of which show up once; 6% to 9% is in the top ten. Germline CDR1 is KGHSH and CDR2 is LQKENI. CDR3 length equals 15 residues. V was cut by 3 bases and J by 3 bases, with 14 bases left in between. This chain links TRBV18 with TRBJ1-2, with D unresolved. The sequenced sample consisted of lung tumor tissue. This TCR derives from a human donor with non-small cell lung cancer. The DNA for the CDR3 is TGTGCCAGCTCACCCGGGAAGCAAAGGGACTATGGCTACACCTTC. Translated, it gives CASSPGKQRDYGYTF.